This T cell receptor (beta chain) was identified during a study of T-cell reconstitution after alpha-beta-depleted transplantation in children. General study results and limits: It was newly produced T cells that mostly accounted for T-cell counts and diversity one year after transplant. Elevated TCRbeta diversity at day 60 was traced, in some patients, to surviving recipient T cells and thymic progenitors.

Preparation of the TCRbeta library used unique molecular identifiers. TCRdb independently ran MiXCR on the PCR reads; one entry per CDR3 protein. The data contain 450,000 to 550,000 distinct CDR3 sequences, approximately 10% of them singletons. This CDR3 spans 15 amino acids. V lost 6 bases, J lost 8 bases, and 13 bases stayed unmatched. Germline-derived CDR1 and CDR2 are DFQATT and SNEGSKA (reference sequence). As concerns this clonotype: The target antigen is unknown.

This TCR came from a female patient aged 2-10 years who had a stem cell transplant for aplastic anemia, so the T cells may come from the graft donor. The material sequenced was PBMCs, mostly from graft donor cells, taken 180 days after TCRalphabeta/CD19-depleted stem cell transplant. The V gene is TRBV20-1, the J gene TRBJ2-2; 9 positions agree with TRBD2. In DNA form, the CDR3 reads TGCAGTGCCCCCGACGCGGGAGGGCCGGATGGGGAGCTGTTTTTT. Protein: CSAPDAGGPDGELFF.